This TCR beta chain stems from a study of blood T cell repertoires in COVID-19. Study in general: Samples came from the United States, Italy and Spain, spanning acute and convalescent COVID-19. In each case, the material was cDNA or gDNA derived from T cells, B-cell-depleted T cells, or PBMCs.

How the authors handled the data: Cell counts per sample came from amplifying reference gene primers. The repertoire was sequenced with immunoSEQ multiplex PCR; TCRdb's copy has only in-frame clones and lacks some. V and J calls and clone size are as listed in that table; D and trimming were resolved from the DNA. The profile covers some 200,000 clones, with more than 75% appearing a single time and roughly 2.8% taken by the ten largest. Trimming removed 0 bases at V and 3 bases at J, with 6 bases between. This CDR3 contains 13 residues. CDR1 and CDR2 (germline): LNHNV, YYDKDF (reference sequence). The chain has TRBV15 and TRBJ2-7, with D unresolved. This sequence originates from a man aged 50 to 60 who had recovered from COVID-19. The sample was peripheral blood. The CDR3 here is CATSRDPGYEQYF. CDR3 DNA: TGTGCCACCAGCAGAGATCCGGGCTACGAGCAGTACTTC.